Each of the 31 T cell receptor beta chains below was sequenced from the same sample in a study of neurological immune-mediated disorders. MiXCR was run by TCRdb on the 5' RACE reads, yielding one entry per CDR3 protein. The sample holds roughly 56,000 distinct CDR3 sequences, 9.5% to 12% seen once. Sequenced sample: PBMCs. The receptor set was obtained from a man aged 55 to 69 in good health.

Concerning this clonotype: It is unclear where the CDR3 begins or ends on the DNA, so no DNA is shown, and the CDR3 is as TCRdb lists it. The chain employs TRBV5-1 and TRBJ2-3; no check of the table's D call, TRBD2, against the DNA was made. The CDR3 length equals 22 residues, ends included. Germline CDR1 SGHRS, CDR2 YFSETQ. The chain's CDR3 is CASSFYICSASPFSGGSDTQYF.

Many counts were recorded for this clonotype. J is TRBJ2-1 and V is TRBV28; D is ambiguous. This CDR3 spans 13 amino acids. The V gene lost 2 bases and the J gene lost 7 bases, with 9 bases spanning the gap. From germline, CDR1 is MDHEN and CDR2 SYDVKM. The CDR3 region is CASSLIQRNEQFF. CDR3 in DNA: TGTGCCAGCAGTTTAATCCAGAGAAATGAGCAGTTCTTC.

This clonotype showed up many times. This CDR3 reads CSAPDPSSYGYTF. CDR3 nucleotides: TGCAGTGCTCCCGACCCGTCCTCCTATGGCTACACCTTC. V usage is TRBV20-1 and J usage is TRBJ1-2; D is unresolved. CDR3 length equals 13 residues. In germline, CDR1 is DFQATT, CDR2 SNEGSKA (reference sequence). Trimming removed 5 bases at V and 4 bases at J, with 14 bases between.

There are many counts of this clonotype. The rearrangement uses TRBV5-6 and TRBJ2-7; tentatively, D is TRBD2 (6 bases). Germline-derived CDR1 and CDR2 are SGHDT and YYEEEE. V dropped 5 bases and J dropped 5 bases, with 11 bases sitting between them. The CDR3 is 12 residues long. This CDR3 reads CASRFREDEQYF. CDR3 sequence (DNA): TGTGCCAGCAGGTTCAGGGAGGACGAGCAGTACTTC. The complete variable domain, with remaining parts taken from reference TRBV5-6 and TRBJ2-7, reads DAGVTQSPTHLIKTRGQQVTLRCSPKSGHDTVSWYQQALGQGPQFIFQYYEEEERQRGNFPDRFSGHQFPNYSSELNVNALLLGDSALYLCASRFREDEQYFGPGTRLTVT.

This clonotype was recorded many times. This CDR3 reads CASSWGRGRDQPQHF. CDR3 sequence (DNA): TGTGCCAGCAGCTGGGGCAGGGGGCGGGATCAGCCCCAGCATTTT. This rearrangement joins TRBV7-2 to TRBJ1-5; 8 bases line up with TRBD1. Looked up from germline, CDR1 is SGHTA and CDR2 is FQGNSA. CDR3 length equals 15 residues. Unmatched junction bases numbered 7, after V lost 4 bases and J lost 5 bases.

The chain uses TRBV2 and TRBJ1-5; 7 nucleotides line up with TRBD1. Germline values: CDR1 SNHLY, CDR2 FYNNEI. This CDR3 is built from 15 residues. V gave up 6 bases and J gave up 3 bases; unmatched junction bases: 8. CDR3 sequence: CASSKGQRNNQPQHF. DNA of the CDR3: TGTGCCAGCAGCAAGGGACAGAGAAACAATCAGCCCCAGCATTTT.

This clonotype came up many times. The chain couples TRBV6-2 or TRBV6-3 to TRBJ1-5; no firm D call. Trimming shortened V by 2 bases and J by 3 bases, and 5 bases separated the two germline ends. Looked up from germline, CDR1 is MNHEY and CDR2 is SVGEGT. This CDR3 has 13 amino acids. As DNA, the CDR3 is TGTGCCAGCAGTTACCGGGACAATCAGCCCCAGCATTTT. Amino acid sequence: CASSYRDNQPQHF.

This clonotype has a count of ten or more. One end of the junction is discordant with germline, which a read error may explain. This sequence joins TRBV9 and TRBJ1-2, with 7 bases that match TRBD1. The germline V gene encodes CDR1 SGDLS and CDR2 YYNGEE. The CDR3 loop spans 12 amino acids. In DNA form, the CDR3 reads TGTGCCAGCAGTCTCGGAGGGGGGACAGCTAGTTTC. It specifies CASSLGGGTASF.

There are many counts of this clonotype. The chain is built from TRBV18 and TRBJ1-2, with D possibly matching TRBD1 (5 bases). The germline V and J ends were trimmed by 3 bases and 2 bases, with 13 bases remaining between them. This CDR3 has 15 residues. The germline V gene has CDR1 KGHSH and CDR2 LQKENI. The DNA for the CDR3 is TGTGCCAGCTCACCGAGGGACGGGCTAAACTATGGCTACACCTTC. This codes for CASSPRDGLNYGYTF.

To note about this clonotype: The junction differs from germline at one of its ends, possibly a read error. The genes are TRBV11-2 and TRBJ1-1; D ambiguous. The CDR3 covers 16 residues. From germline, CDR1 is SGHAT and CDR2 FQNNGV. This CDR3 reads CVSRSFWAGSNTEAFF. CDR3 in DNA: TGTGTCAGCAGGTCTTTCTGGGCTGGCTCCAACACTGAAGCTTTCTTT.

In its sample, this clonotype was seen a few times. The chain's CDR3 is CSARSGGLEQPQHF. The CDR3 bases are TGCAGTGCCCGAAGCGGGGGGTTGGAACAGCCCCAGCATTTT. The chain is built from TRBV20-1 and TRBJ1-5; a possible D gene is TRBD1 (5 bases). The germline CDR1 and CDR2 sequences are DFQATT and SNEGSKA (reference sequence). Trimming removed 6 bases from V and 7 bases from J, with 19 bases in between. The CDR3 covers 14 residues.

This clonotype was observed many times. This chain's CDR3 is CASSIIRGTEAFF. The CDR3 coding sequence is TGTGCCAGCTCTATAATAAGGGGCACTGAAGCTTTCTTT. The rearrangement links TRBV18 to TRBJ1-1; D is perhaps TRBD1 (5 bases). The CDR3 runs to 13 residues. Deletions cut 6 bases from V and 4 bases from J, with 12 bases between. Germline V CDR1 and CDR2: KGHSH, LQKENI.

This clonotype has ten or more counts. The chain links TRBV6-6 to TRBJ1-6; no definite D call. Per germline, CDR1 MNHNY and CDR2 SVGAGI (reference sequence). The V end lost 6 bases, the J end lost 9 bases, and 15 bases lay between the germline ends. The CDR3 consists of 14 residues. The CDR3 reads CASRSQEATSPLHF. CDR3 sequence (DNA): TGTGCCAGCAGATCCCAGGAGGCAACTTCACCCCTCCACTTT.

This clonotype turned up a few times. The chain joins TRBV18 to TRBJ2-5; 9 positions agree with TRBD2. Germline CDR1 KGHSH, CDR2 LQKENI. With V trimmed by 2 bases and J by 0 bases, 4 bases remained unmatched. This CDR3 is 16 amino acids long. CDR3 amino acids: CASSPVAGEYQETQYF. CDR3 nucleotide sequence: TGTGCCAGCTCACCAGTAGCGGGGGAGTACCAAGAGACCCAGTACTTC.

In this sample, this clonotype turned up many times. The chain employs TRBV20-1 and TRBJ1-2, with D possibly matching TRBD1 (6 bases). Germline loops: CDR1 DFQATT, CDR2 SNEGSKA (reference sequence). Trimming left V 4 bases short and J 1 base short, with 13 bases between. This CDR3 has 14 amino acids. CDR3 bases: TGCAGTGCTACCACCGAACAGGGTAACTATGGCTACACCTTC. Its translation is CSATTEQGNYGYTF.

Ten or more counts support this clonotype. The chain uses TRBV7-2 and TRBJ2-5, with 7 bases lining up with TRBD2. The ends lost 3 bases at V and 2 bases at J; junction bases unmatched: 6. CDR3 size: 15 residues. Looked up from germline, CDR1 is SGHTA and CDR2 is FQGNSA. CDR3 DNA sequence: TGTGCCAGCAGCTTTTATACAGCGGGGCAAGAGACCCAGTACTTC. It translates to CASSFYTAGQETQYF.

The chain couples TRBV5-6 to TRBJ1-5, with 10 bases matching TRBD1. This CDR3 comprises 16 residues. Germline assignment: CDR1 SGHDT and CDR2 YYEEEE. The J segment lost 2 bases and the V segment lost 0 bases, leaving 2 bases of the junction unmatched. Here the CDR3 reads CASSLAGTGGNQPQHF. Here the CDR3 DNA reads TGTGCCAGCAGCTTGGCCGGGACAGGGGGCAATCAGCCCCAGCATTTT.

In this sample, this clonotype turned up many times. The rearrangement joins TRBV29-1 to TRBJ2-7; D unresolved. The CDR3 is made up of 11 amino acids. Germline CDR1 is SQVTM and CDR2 is ANQGSEA. Trimming shortened V by 4 bases and J by 4 bases, and 8 bases separated the two germline ends. CDR3 amino acids: CSVVSLYEQYF. In nucleotides, the CDR3 is TGCAGCGTTGTATCTTTGTACGAGCAGTACTTC.

Note on this clonotype: At one end, the junction sequence differs from germline, possibly due to a read error. The chain carries TRBV28 and TRBJ2-7; D unresolved. Germline CDR1 reads MDHEN; CDR2 reads SYDVKM. This CDR3 comprises 15 residues. For the CDR3, the DNA is TGCGCCAGCAGGTTCGGGCGGTCCCTGAGCCACGAGCAGTACTTC. As protein: CASRFGRSLSHEQYF. Together with reference TRBV28 and TRBJ2-7, the CDR3 gives the full variable domain: DVKVTQSSRYLVKRTGEKVFLECVQDMDHENMFWYRQDPGLGLRLIYFSYDVKMKEKGDIPEGYSVSREKKERFSLILESASTNQTSMYLCASRFGRSLSHEQYFGPGTRLTVT.

The V gene is TRBV27, the J gene TRBJ1-1, with 7 bases lining up with TRBD1. The CDR3 runs 15 residues. Germline V lookup: CDR1 MNHEY, CDR2 SMNVEV (reference sequence). With V trimmed by 6 bases and J by 2 bases, 9 bases remained unmatched. CDR3 sequence reads: CASRRSQGGNTEAFF. The CDR3 DNA sequence: TGTGCCAGCAGAAGATCCCAGGGGGGAAACACTGAAGCTTTCTTT.

This clonotype was seen at least ten times. The rearrangement joins TRBV5-1 to TRBJ1-4; no reliable D call. This CDR3 has 13 residues. Between the trimmed V and J ends, which lost 7 bases and 4 bases, there was a span of 11 bases. CDR1 is SGHRS and CDR2 is YFSETQ in the germline V gene. CDR3 in DNA: TGCGCCAGCCGCCTCTTCAGTAATGAAAAACTGTTTTTT. As protein: CASRLFSNEKLFF.

This clonotype came up many times. It may be a read error: a sequence one base away is much more abundant. The chain links TRBV28 to TRBJ1-2; weak D call: TRBD1 (5 bases). Trimming stripped 3 bases from V and 0 bases from J, with 20 bases between. The CDR3 runs to 18 residues. Germline V gene lookup returns CDR1 MDHEN and CDR2 SYDVKM. Here the CDR3 reads CASSFPRGTDTSNYGYTF. CDR3 sequence (DNA): TGTGCCAGCAGTTTTCCGAGGGGCACCGACACTTCTAACTATGGCTACACCTTC.

This clonotype was recorded many times. The chain uses TRBV7-2 and TRBJ2-7; 7 nucleotides line up with TRBD1. V lost 6 bases and J lost 4; bases outside the gene matches: 9. This CDR3 has 14 residues. The germline CDR1 and CDR2 sequences are SGHTA and FQGNSA. CDR3 bases: TGTGCCAGCAGAGCGCCGGGACAGCCTTACGAGCAGTACTTC. Translated, it gives CASRAPGQPYEQYF.

This clonotype was seen ten or more times. The chain couples TRBV10-3 to TRBJ2-7, with 9 bases fitting TRBD2. J gave up 5 bases and V 5 bases, and 7 bases lay outside the gene matches. Germline assignment: CDR1 ENHRY and CDR2 SYGVKD. CDR3 length: 14 amino acids. The CDR3 loop reads CAISLRGGPDEQYF. The CDR3 nucleotides are TGTGCCATCAGTTTGCGGGGGGGCCCAGACGAGCAGTACTTC.

By sample share, this clonotype is medium-sized. This CDR3 is CASSEEGSLQPQHF. CDR3 coding DNA: TGTGCCAGCAGTGAAGAGGGATCTCTTCAGCCCCAGCATTTT. The J gene is TRBJ1-5, the V gene TRBV2; no reliable D call. The ends were cut back, 1 base at V and 6 bases at J, with 10 bases in the middle. CDR1 is SNHLY, CDR2 FYNNEI, per germline. CDR3 length: 14 amino acids.

The sample holds many counts of this clonotype. A read error may produce the germline difference seen at one junction end. The V call is TRBV29-1, the J call TRBJ2-4, with 12 positions matching TRBD1. Germline CDR1 reads SQVTM; CDR2 reads ANQGSEA. The CDR3 runs to 15 residues. The CDR3, as DNA: TGCAGCGTTGTAAAAGGGACAGGGGGCAAAGACATTCAGTACTTC. Its protein is CSVVKGTGGKDIQYF.

This clonotype was recorded at least ten times. The chain recombines TRBV29-1 with TRBJ1-2, with D hard to call. CDR1 and CDR2 (germline): SQVTM, ANQGSEA. Trimming pared 3 bases from V and 8 bases from J, leaving 10 bases between. The CDR3 covers 11 residues. CDR3 sequence: CSVDGAGGYTF. The CDR3 DNA reads as TGCAGCGTTGACGGAGCTGGCGGCTACACCTTC.

This clonotype was recorded at least ten times. The V gene is TRBV20-1, the J gene TRBJ2-5; TRBD1 agrees at 10 bases. CDR1 and CDR2 from the germline V gene are DFQATT and SNEGSKA (reference sequence). The CDR3 length is 15 residues. With 0 bases clipped from V and 5 bases from J, the junction kept 6 bases outside the gene matches. The chain's CDR3 is CSARDRRQGAETQYF. CDR3 coding DNA: TGCAGTGCTAGAGATCGGAGACAGGGGGCGGAGACCCAGTACTTC.

This clonotype has ten or more counts. This sequence joins TRBV9 and TRBJ2-1; 10 nucleotides agree with TRBD2. The junction had 4 bases not matched to a gene; V was cut back by 4 bases and J by 0 bases. CDR1 and CDR2 (germline): SGDLS, YYNGEE. This CDR3 is 16 amino acids long. The CDR3 spells CASSLSGGASYNEQFF. The CDR3 coding sequence is TGTGCCAGCAGCTTGAGCGGGGGGGCCTCCTACAATGAGCAGTTCTTC.

This clonotype occurred many times. The rearrangement joins TRBV5-1 to TRBJ2-5, with D possibly matching TRBD1 (6 bases). V lost 0 bases to trimming and J lost 5 bases, with 11 bases between them. In germline, CDR1 is SGHRS, CDR2 YFSETQ. This CDR3 has 14 residues. CDR3 coding DNA: TGCGCCAGCAGCTTGGGACAGGTCTGGGAGACCCAGTACTTC. Protein product: CASSLGQVWETQYF.

This clonotype was picked up many times. The V and J genes are TRBV5-1 and TRBJ2-5; D gene unclear. Trimming took off 4 bases at V and 3 bases at J, with 7 bases between the two ends. The CDR3 consists of 12 residues. Germline V gives CDR1 SGHRS, CDR2 YFSETQ. CDR3 in DNA: TGCGCCAGCAGCATTTCCAAAGAGACCCAGTACTTC. It specifies CASSISKETQYF.